The rows below give T cell receptor beta chains drawn from one sample of a study of cytomegalovirus exposure and HLA in healthy donors. The repertoire was sequenced with immunoSEQ multiplex PCR; TCRdb's copy has only in-frame clones and lacks some. This sample carries some 190,000 clones, 85% of them seen once, and the ten largest clones take 1%. The sequenced material came from PBMCs. The receptors stem from a boy aged 2 to 10 in good health and CMV-seronegative. Each CDR3 is given with its conserved first and last residue. Each record gives: J gene, D gene, clone size, CDR3 length, V gene, CDR3 DNA, CDR3 protein. A D gene is named only where the DNA matches it firmly. Rows may omit the clone size; those that give it use once, few, many or a size class.

>TRBJ1-1|TRBD1|few|15|TRBV19
TGTGCCAGTAGTTCCCACAGGGGTGGCGGCACTGAAGCTTTCTTT
CASSSHRGGGTEAFF
>TRBJ2-3|TRBD2|once|16|TRBV7-8
TGTGCCAGCAGCTTAGAGAGCGGGAGGGTCGCAGATACGCAGTATTTT
CASSLESGRVADTQYF
>TRBJ2-7|-|-|14|TRBV10-2
TGCGCCAGCAGTGAATCCGGGAGCCTTGGCGAGCAGTACTTC
CASSESGSLGEQYF
>TRBJ2-3|TRBD2|-|13|TRBV19
TGTGCCAGTAGGGGTACGGGACTAGGTACGCAGTATTTT
CASRGTGLGTQYF
>TRBJ1-1|-|-|13|TRBV6-4
TGTGCCAGCAGTGTCAGGGAGGGCACTGAAGCTTTCTTT
CASSVREGTEAFF
>TRBJ1-2|-|once|13|TRBV5-4
TGTGCCAGCAGCTTGCTAGTAATTTATGGCTACACCTTC
CASSLLVIYGYTF
>TRBJ2-1|TRBD1|-|14|TRBV5-1
TGCGCCAGCAGCGGGGGACAGTCCTACAATGAGCAGTTCTTC
CASSGGQSYNEQFF
>TRBJ2-3|-|-|15|TRBV5-4
TGTGCCAGCAGCTTATGGGGGGGGCGGGAGGATACGCAGTATTTT
CASSLWGGREDTQYF
>TRBJ1-1|-|-|13|TRBV7-9
TGTGCCAGCAGCTTGACAGGAGCTACTGAAGCTTTCTTT
CASSLTGATEAFF
>TRBJ2-5|-|-|16|TRBV18
TGTGCCAGCTCACCCCGAAAGACAGTTTACCAAGAGACCCAGTACTTC
CASSPRKTVYQETQYF
>TRBJ1-4|-|few|18|TRBV5-5
TGTGCCAGCAGCTTGACGACAGCTGGAGCTACAACTAATGAAAAACTGTTTTTT
CASSLTTAGATTNEKLFF
>TRBJ2-1|-|few|11|TRBV30
TGTGCCTGGAGTGTACTAGATGAGCAGTTCTTC
CAWSVLDEQFF
>TRBJ1-3|-|-|14|TRBV7-2
TGTGCCAGCAGCTTAGGAAGAGTCTCGAACACCATATATTTT
CASSLGRVSNTIYF
>TRBJ2-6|-|-|18|TRBV9
TGTGCCAGCAGCCCCCGCATACGGCAGCGCTCTGGGGCCAACGTCCTGACTTTC
CASSPRIRQRSGANVLTF
>TRBJ1-2|TRBD1|-|13|TRBV6-5
TGTGCCAGCACCCAGGGGACAGGGGATGGCTACACCTTC
CASTQGTGDGYTF
>TRBJ1-6|TRBD1|-|15|TRBV28
TGTGCCAGCACTCGGACAGGGGGAGTGGATTCACCCCTCCACTTT
CASTRTGGVDSPLHF
>TRBJ1-2|TRBD1|-|15|TRBV28
TGTGCCAGCAGTTCGAATGACAGGGCTAACTATGGCTACACCTTC
CASSSNDRANYGYTF
>TRBJ2-3|-|-|18|TRBV7-2
TGTGCCAGCAGCTCCAAGACCCATGGTGGGCCTAGCACAGATACGCAGTATTTT
CASSSKTHGGPSTDTQYF
>TRBJ2-1|-|-|17|TRBV4-2
TGTGCCAGCAGCCAAGATCGAGGCGACCCCGGTCACAATGAGCAGTTCTTC
CASSQDRGDPGHNEQFF
>TRBJ2-2|-|-|15|TRBV28
TGTGCCAGCAGTTCATTGACAGAGAACACCGGGGAGCTGTTTTTT
CASSSLTENTGELFF
>TRBJ1-2|TRBD1|few|15|TRBV11-2
TGTGCCAGCAGCCCCCGGGACAGCCCCCACTATGGCTACACCTTC
CASSPRDSPHYGYTF
>TRBJ2-1|TRBD2|-|20|TRBV10-3
TGTGCCATCAGTGAGTCCGAACTAGCGGGACGCGGCCCTGGTTACAATGAGCAGTTCTTC
CAISESELAGRGPGYNEQFF
>TRBJ1-2|TRBD1|-|16|TRBV2
TGTGCCAGCAGATCCCCGGGACAGGGGGGAAGCTACGGCTACACCTTC
CASRSPGQGGSYGYTF
>TRBJ1-4|TRBD1|-|16|TRBV6-1
TGTGCCAGCAGTGAAGGGCCAGGGGGCCATAATGAAAAACTGTTTTTT
CASSEGPGGHNEKLFF
>TRBJ1-5|-|-|22|TRBV27
TGTGCCAGCAGTCAACCTCTCCGGGTCACATGTCGTATAAAATATAGCAATCAGCCCCAGCATTTT
CASSQPLRVTCRIKYSNQPQHF
>TRBJ1-6|-|-|12|TRBV6-1
TGTGCCAGCAGTAGGACAGAATCACCCCTCCACTTT
CASSRTESPLHF
>TRBJ2-3|TRBD1|once|16|TRBV30
TGTGCCTGGAGTGTACAGAGGGACAGCGGCACAGATACGCAGTATTTT
CAWSVQRDSGTDTQYF
>TRBJ1-2|-|-|15|TRBV18
TGTGCCAGCTCACCACTCGGTGCGGGGGCCGATGGCTACACCTTC
CASSPLGAGADGYTF
>TRBJ2-5|-|-|15|TRBV6-1
TGTGCCAGCAGACGGGAAGGGATGCGACGAGAGACCCAGTACTTC
CASRREGMRRETQYF
>TRBJ2-1|TRBD2|-|16|TRBV14
TGTGCCAGCAGCCAAAGAGCCGGGACTAGCGACGATGAGCAGTTCTTC
CASSQRAGTSDDEQFF
>TRBJ1-1|TRBD1|-|13|TRBV6-1
TGTGCCAGCCGGGACAGGACGAACACTGAAGCTTTCTTT
CASRDRTNTEAFF
>TRBJ1-2|-|-|14|TRBV25-1
TGTGCCAGCACCCCCTCGGGCGCGGGCTATGGCTACACCTTC
CASTPSGAGYGYTF
>TRBJ1-5|-|-|15|TRBV2
TGTGCCAGCAGTGAAGACCTTCCCTACAATCAGCCCCAGCATTTT
CASSEDLPYNQPQHF
>TRBJ2-1|-|few|14|TRBV9
TGTGCCAGCAGCGTAGGGGGCAGTTCCAATGAGCAGTTCTTC
CASSVGGSSNEQFF
>TRBJ2-3|TRBD2|few|14|TRBV15
TGTGCCACCAGCAGAGAGCGGGAGCCAGATACGCAGTATTTT
CATSREREPDTQYF
>TRBJ2-5|TRBD2|-|18|TRBV11-2
TGTGCCAGCAGCCCTACGGGACTAGCGGGAGGAGAGAGGGAGACCCAGTACTTC
CASSPTGLAGGERETQYF
>TRBJ2-1|-|-|12|TRBV5-5
TGTGCCAGCAGCTTGCAGGGGAATGAGCAGTTCTTC
CASSLQGNEQFF
>TRBJ2-1|TRBD2|-|17|TRBV28
TGTGCCAGCAGTTTACCGGGGCCTCCGCGGGAGTACAATGAGCAGTTCTTC
CASSLPGPPREYNEQFF
>TRBJ2-7|-|-|13|TRBV5-1
TGCGCCAGCAGCTTGGCGGGGACCTACGAGCAGTACTTC
CASSLAGTYEQYF